What follows are 15 T cell receptor beta chains derived from one specimen sequenced in a study of blood T cells in healthy people across ages. Alongside a J-beta primer mix, a sample-barcoded 5' primer served in a second PCR lasting about 6 to 11 cycles. MiXCR, applied by TCRdb to the 5' RACE reads, yields one record per CDR3 protein. The data contain 650,000 to 900,000 distinct CDR3 sequences, around 62% of them singletons. Input material: blood. The origin of the receptors is a man in his thirties or forties in good health.

The chain employs TRBV12-3 or TRBV12-4 and TRBJ2-7; TRBD2 aligns across 10 bases. The CDR3 length is 16 residues. V trimming: 8 bases; J trimming: 2 bases; junction bases outside the gene matches: 12. In DNA, the CDR3 is TGTGCCAGCCTCCTAGCCCTAGCGGGGGCACCCTACGAGCAGTACTTC. It codes for CASLLALAGAPYEQYF.

The chain has TRBV5-8 and TRBJ2-5; 7 bases agree with TRBD2. The DNA matches TRBJ2-7 better at its end, which makes the J call doubtful. This CDR3 is 14 amino acids long. CDR1 and CDR2 from the germline V gene are SGHTS and YDEGEE. CDR3 sequence (DNA): TGTGCCAGCAGCAAACTCAGCGGGGTGGACGAGCAGTACTTC. Translating it yields CASSKLSGVDEQYF.

The genes are TRBV7-2 and TRBJ1-2; D might be TRBD1 (6 bases). This CDR3 spans 14 amino acids. Trimming removed 5 bases from V and 3 bases from J, with 13 bases in between. Germline loops: CDR1 SGHTA, CDR2 FQGNSA. The CDR3 sequence is CASSPSAGDYGYTF. DNA of the CDR3: TGTGCCAGCAGCCCCTCGGCAGGGGACTATGGCTACACCTTC.

The rearrangement uses TRBV6-1 and TRBJ1-2, with TRBD1 identical over 8 bases. The CDR3 extends over 15 amino acids. The trim removed 4 bases at V and 4 bases at J, leaving 8 bases unmatched. CDR1 and CDR2 from the germline V gene are MNHNS and SASEGT. CDR3 sequence (DNA): TGTGCCAGCAGTGCCTCCAGGACAGGGACCTATGGCTACACCTTC. Translating gives CASSASRTGTYGYTF.

This clonotype was recorded at least ten times. The genes are TRBV7-9 and TRBJ2-7; 8 nucleotides line up with TRBD1. V lost 4 bases, J lost 10 bases, and 6 bases stayed unmatched. The germline V gene has CDR1 SEHNR and CDR2 FQNEAQ (reference sequence). The length of the CDR3 is 12 residues. CDR3 region: CASSSPDRDQYF. The CDR3 bases are TGTGCCAGCAGCTCCCCGGACAGGGATCAGTACTTC.

The V call is TRBV12-3 or TRBV12-4, the J call TRBJ2-3, with 8 bases lining up with TRBD2. This CDR3 comprises 14 residues. After removal of 6 bases from V and 1 base from J, the junction contained 3 bases not matched to a gene. The CDR3 coding sequence is TGTGCCAGCAGGGTAGCGGGGCGCACAGATACGCAGTATTTT. Translating gives CASRVAGRTDTQYF.

The J gene is TRBJ1-6, the V gene TRBV27, with D uncertain. CDR1 is MNHEY and CDR2 is SMNVEV in the germline V gene (reference sequence). V dropped 8 bases and J dropped 1 base, with 9 bases sitting between them. CDR3 length: 14 residues. The CDR3 region is CASSPRSYNSPLHF. The CDR3 coding sequence is TGTGCCAGCTCCCCAAGGTCCTATAATTCACCCCTCCACTTT.

This clonotype was counted only a few times. The chain combines TRBV15 with TRBJ1-2, with 9 positions matching TRBD1. Germline loops: CDR1 LNHNV, CDR2 YYDKDF (reference sequence). The J segment lost 5 bases and the V segment lost 4 bases, leaving 8 bases of the junction unmatched. This CDR3 is 15 amino acids long. The CDR3 region is CATSTRTGAGYGYTF. The DNA for the CDR3 is TGTGCCACCAGCACAAGGACAGGGGCTGGGTATGGCTACACCTTC.

The V gene is TRBV20-1, the J gene TRBJ2-7, with D tentatively TRBD1 (6 bases). V gave up 4 bases and J gave up 0 bases, with 13 bases separating them. In germline, CDR1 is DFQATT, CDR2 SNEGSKA (reference sequence). This CDR3 is built from 14 residues. In DNA, the CDR3 is TGCAGTGCTACATTCACAGGGAGCTCCTACGAGCAGTACTTC. This codes for CSATFTGSSYEQYF.

This clonotype was seen only a few times. CDR3 sequence reads: CASSLRAGGHFEQFF. CDR3 bases: TGTGCCAGCAGTTTAAGAGCGGGGGGGCACTTCGAGCAGTTCTTC. The rearrangement joins TRBV12-3 or TRBV12-4 to TRBJ2-1; 10 nucleotides agree with TRBD2. J gave up 10 bases and V 2 bases, and 8 bases lay outside the gene matches. The CDR3 has 15 amino acids.

V usage is TRBV7-2 and J usage is TRBJ2-7, with D possibly TRBD1 on 6 matching bases. The germline V gene encodes CDR1 SGHTA and CDR2 FQGNSA. The length of the CDR3 is 14 residues. The V end lost 5 bases, the J end lost 0 bases, and 11 bases lay between the germline ends. This chain's CDR3 is CASSQRQVSYEQYF. CDR3 DNA: TGTGCCAGCAGCCAAAGACAGGTCTCCTACGAGCAGTACTTC.

This clonotype has only one observation. V usage is TRBV11-2 and J usage is TRBJ2-4, with TRBD2 identical over 10 bases. The DNA matches TRBJ2-7 better at its end, which makes the J call doubtful. Germline CDR1 is SGHAT and CDR2 is FQNNGV. The CDR3 has 14 amino acids. CDR3 in amino acids: CASSFGLAGVEQYF. The CDR3 DNA reads as TGTGCCAGCAGCTTTGGGCTAGCGGGGGTCGAGCAGTACTTC.

The V call is TRBV27, the J call TRBJ2-7, with 7 bases lining up with TRBD1. The germline CDR1 and CDR2 sequences are MNHEY and SMNVEV (reference sequence). The CDR3 is 14 residues long. Losses at the gene ends were 2 bases for V and 5 bases for J; bases not matched to a gene: 6. CDR3 in DNA: TGTGCCAGCAGTTTACGACAGGGTAGCCACGAGCAGTACTTC. As protein: CASSLRQGSHEQYF.

V is TRBV4-3 and J is TRBJ2-1; D is perhaps TRBD2 (5 bases). There are 18 residues in the CDR3. In germline, CDR1 is LGHNA, CDR2 YSLEER. Trimming removed 0 bases at V and 3 bases at J, with 18 bases between. CDR3 sequence reads: CASSQEEESFRIYNEQFF. DNA of the CDR3: TGCGCCAGCAGCCAAGAGGAGGAGAGCTTCAGAATCTACAATGAGCAGTTCTTC.

The chain employs TRBV6-5 and TRBJ1-6, with a tentative D call TRBD1 (6 bases). The CDR3 contains 18 residues. V shed 2 bases and J shed 0 bases, with 14 bases lying between them. In germline, CDR1 is MNHEY, CDR2 SVGAGI. The CDR3 is CASSYQGFSGSYNSPLHF. CDR3 sequence (DNA): TGTGCCAGCAGTTACCAGGGGTTCTCGGGCTCCTATAATTCACCCCTCCACTTT.